A single sample gave rise to the 31 T cell receptor beta chains below, sequenced in a study of shared clonotypes between healthy human individuals (dated by TCRdb to 2020 to 2021). The protocol used for the library was the immunoSEQ multiplex PCR assay. The immuneACCESS repertoire file appears here via TCRdb, limited to in-frame rearrangements. These files lack a portion of the clones; in checked studies, under half of the deficit traces to unresolved V genes, and the cause of the others is not known. Present in this sample are about 530,000 clones, about 80% of which were seen just once. The top ten hold around 12% of the sample. The sample comprised PBMCs. These receptors were taken from a woman between 35 and 50 years old in good health. Some clones in this sample may be carry-over from other donors' samples.

This chain connects TRBV10-3 to TRBJ2-5; D is possibly TRBD2 (6 bases). The CDR3 is 13 amino acids. From germline, CDR1 is ENHRY and CDR2 SYGVKD. The ends were cut back, 6 bases at V and 2 bases at J, with 10 bases in the middle. The DNA for the CDR3 is TGTGCCATCAGCGGAGGGGAGCAAGAGACCCAGTACTTC. Encoded protein: CAISGGEQETQYF.

This clone was seen a single time. The chain uses TRBV29-1 and TRBJ1-1; TRBD1 matches 10 bases. Per the germline V gene, CDR1 is SQVTM and CDR2 is ANQGSEA. The CDR3 consists of 17 residues. V was clipped by 2 bases and J by 0 bases; unmatched bases: 9. CDR3 region: CSVEHPTGGLLNTEAFF. For the CDR3, the DNA is TGCAGCGTTGAACACCCGACAGGGGGCCTATTGAACACTGAAGCTTTCTTT. The variable domain in full, completed from reference TRBV29-1 and TRBJ1-1, reads SAVISQKPSRDICQRGTSLTIQCQVDSQVTMMFWYRQQPGQSLTLIATANQGSEATYESGFVIDKFPISRPNLTFSTLTVSNMSPEDSSIYLCSVEHPTGGLLNTEAFFGQGTRLTVV.

The chain joins TRBV4-3 to TRBJ1-2, with D possibly matching TRBD1 (5 bases). V dropped 1 base and J dropped 6 bases, with 9 bases sitting between them. Germline V CDR1 and CDR2: LGHNA, YSLEER. This CDR3 is built from 13 residues. Here the CDR3 reads CASSQGQGDGYTF. The CDR3 bases are TGCGCCAGCAGCCAAGGCCAGGGCGATGGCTACACCTTC.

The V and J genes are TRBV5-1 and TRBJ2-7; 7 nucleotides match TRBD1. J lost 7 bases, V lost 1 base, and 8 bases had no gene match. The CDR3 contains 14 residues. Germline-derived CDR1 and CDR2 are SGHRS and YFSETQ. As DNA, the CDR3 is TGCGCCAGCAGCTTGCTCGCAGGGGGAGATGAGCAGTACTTC. This translates into CASSLLAGGDEQYF.

CDR3 sequence: CASSPRTGGPAYNEQFF. DNA of the CDR3: TGTGCCAGCTCACCAAGGACGGGAGGGCCCGCCTACAATGAGCAGTTCTTC. The chain combines TRBV18 with TRBJ2-1; 8 bases map to TRBD2. The CDR3 sequence is 17 residues long. V trimming: 2 bases; J trimming: 2 bases; junction bases outside the gene matches: 8. Looked up from germline, CDR1 is KGHSH and CDR2 is LQKENI.

V and J are TRBV15 and TRBJ2-2; no reliable D call. The CDR3 totals 15 residues. From germline, CDR1 is LNHNV and CDR2 YYDKDF (reference sequence). Trimming pared 1 base from V and 4 bases from J, leaving 10 bases between. CDR3 loop: CATSRGLTGTGELFF. The CDR3 DNA follows: TGTGCCACCAGCAGAGGGCTGACGGGCACCGGGGAGCTGTTTTTT.

The chain has TRBV5-1 and TRBJ2-2; D not certain. The V gene's germline CDR1 is SGHRS and CDR2 YFSETQ. The CDR3 covers 14 residues. Deletions cut 1 base from V and 1 base from J, with 5 bases between. The CDR3, as DNA: TGCGCCAGCAGCTTGTTTCAGAACACCGGGGAGCTGTTTTTT. Residues: CASSLFQNTGELFF.

V gene TRBV5-6 combines with J gene TRBJ2-7, with 12 bases that match TRBD2. This CDR3 has 16 residues. The V gene's germline CDR1 is SGHDT and CDR2 YYEEEE. V was clipped by 3 bases and J by 7 bases; unmatched bases: 11. CDR3 region: CASSSRGLAGRGEQYF. In DNA, the CDR3 is TGTGCCAGCAGCTCTAGAGGACTAGCGGGGAGAGGGGAGCAGTACTTC.

The gene calls are TRBV4-1 and TRBJ1-3; the D is unclear. Trimming took 1 base from V and 0 from J, leaving 7 bases between them. The CDR3 has 15 residues. Germline-derived CDR1 and CDR2 are MGHRA and YSYEKL. The CDR3, as DNA: TGCGCCAGCAGCCAAGTCCAGAACTCTGGAAACACCATATATTTT. Its protein product is CASSQVQNSGNTIYF.

The gene calls are TRBV7-2 and TRBJ2-5; D not certain. The V end lost 4 bases, the J end lost 2 bases, and 8 bases lay between the germline ends. Germline assignment: CDR1 SGHTA and CDR2 FQGNSA. The CDR3 is made up of 13 amino acids. The CDR3 nucleotides are TGTGCCAGCAGCTACCGGAGACAAGAGACCCAGTACTTC. Translated, it gives CASSYRRQETQYF.

This clone has more than one count but fewer than ten. The chain is built from TRBV5-1 and TRBJ2-3; perhaps TRBD2 as D (5 bases). From germline, CDR1 is SGHRS and CDR2 YFSETQ. Trimming took 2 bases from V and 6 from J, leaving 7 bases between them. The CDR3 has 12 amino acids. CDR3 DNA sequence: TGCGCCAGCAGCTTCGGGGTGGATACGCAGTATTTT. Protein sequence: CASSFGVDTQYF.

V gene TRBV11-2 combines with J gene TRBJ2-1; D gene uncertain. The ends were cut back, 5 bases at V and 6 bases at J, with 5 bases in the middle. The germline CDR1 and CDR2 sequences are SGHAT and FQNNGV. The CDR3 has 11 amino acids. The CDR3 DNA reads as TGTGCCAGCAGCCCGACCAATGAGCAGTTCTTC. It codes for CASSPTNEQFF.

This clone was observed at least ten times. This sequence joins TRBV18 and TRBJ1-2; 8 bases align to TRBD1. Germline V gene lookup returns CDR1 KGHSH and CDR2 LQKENI. CDR3 length: 14 amino acids. The J segment lost 7 bases and the V segment lost 3 bases, leaving 7 bases of the junction unmatched. The CDR3 DNA follows: TGTGCCAGCTCACCGCCGGACAGGGCTGGTGGCTACACCTTC. Its protein is CASSPPDRAGGYTF.

The gene calls are TRBV18 and TRBJ2-2, with no clear D. From germline, CDR1 is KGHSH and CDR2 LQKENI. Trimming cost V 1 base and J 3 bases, with 18 bases left between them. The CDR3 extends over 18 amino acids. The CDR3 coding sequence is TGTGCCAGCTCACCACTCCTTCGCCGACCCCCGGACACCGGGGAGCTGTTTTTT. This translates into CASSPLLRRPPDTGELFF. Complete variable domain (other parts from reference TRBV18 and TRBJ2-2): NAGVMQNPRHLVRRRGQEARLRCSPMKGHSHVYWYRQLPEEGLKFMVYLQKENIIDESGMPKERFSAEFPKEGPSILRIQQVVRGDSAAYFCASSPLLRRPPDTGELFFGEGSRLTVL.

CDR3 nucleotide sequence: TGTGCCAGCAGCCCCCATGTTAGCGGTAAAAATGAGCAGTTCTTC. It specifies CASSPHVSGKNEQFF. The rearrangement joins TRBV9 to TRBJ2-1; possibly TRBD2 for D (6 bases). Trimming left V 4 bases short and J 7 bases short, with 18 bases between. The CDR3 sequence is 15 residues long. CDR1 is SGDLS and CDR2 is YYNGEE in the germline V gene.

A few counts support this clone. V is TRBV25-1 and J is TRBJ2-3, with 9 bases fitting TRBD2. V shed 2 bases, J shed 0 bases, and the junction held 3 bases outside the gene matches. The CDR3 contains 16 residues. The germline V gene encodes CDR1 MGHDK and CDR2 SYGVNS. The chain's CDR3 is CASSEGLAISTDTQYF. For the CDR3, the DNA is TGTGCCAGCAGTGAAGGACTAGCGATCAGCACAGATACGCAGTATTTT.

This clone was picked up one time. The rearrangement joins TRBV6-6 to TRBJ2-7, with TRBD1 matching over 7 bases. This CDR3 contains 14 residues. Germline V CDR1 and CDR2: MNHNY, SVGAGI (reference sequence). V trimming: 5 bases; J trimming: 0 bases; junction bases outside the gene matches: 4. The CDR3 region is CASSHRDSSYEQYF. The CDR3 coding sequence is TGTGCCAGCAGTCATAGGGACAGCTCCTACGAGCAGTACTTC.

This clone was counted a single time. V is TRBV5-1 and J is TRBJ2-7; unclear D gene. This CDR3 contains 13 residues. The germline V gene encodes CDR1 SGHRS and CDR2 YFSETQ. Trimming took 4 bases from V and 7 from J, leaving 15 bases between them. Here the CDR3 DNA reads TGCGCCAGCAGCGAAGGTCCCCTCGTGGAGCAGTACTTC. Translation gives CASSEGPLVEQYF.

The chain carries TRBV5-1 and TRBJ1-1; D possibly corresponds to TRBD1 (6 bases). In germline, CDR1 is SGHRS, CDR2 YFSETQ. This CDR3 comprises 16 residues. Trimming pared 0 bases from V and 4 bases from J, leaving 16 bases between. Here the CDR3 DNA reads TGCGCCAGCAGCTTGGCCGTTTTACAGGGAGGCACTGAAGCTTTCTTT. Amino acids: CASSLAVLQGGTEAFF.

V is TRBV5-4 and J is TRBJ1-2, with D unclear. V was cut by 0 bases and J by 4 bases, with 10 bases left in between. The CDR3 runs to 14 residues. Germline loops: CDR1 SGHNT, CDR2 YYREEE (reference sequence). This CDR3 is CASSLGRSSYGYTF. DNA of the CDR3: TGTGCCAGCAGCTTGGGGAGGAGTAGCTATGGCTACACCTTC.

The chain carries TRBV28 and TRBJ1-5, with unresolved D. CDR1 MDHEN and CDR2 SYDVKM come from the germline V gene. This CDR3 region has 14 residues. V lost 1 base and J 4 bases, leaving 8 bases between the germline ends. The CDR3 is CASSLLGPNQPQHF. The DNA for the CDR3 is TGTGCCAGCAGTTTATTGGGTCCAAATCAGCCCCAGCATTTT. The variable domain in full, completed from reference TRBV28 and TRBJ1-5, reads DVKVTQSSRYLVKRTGEKVFLECVQDMDHENMFWYRQDPGLGLRLIYFSYDVKMKEKGDIPEGYSVSREKKERFSLILESASTNQTSMYLCASSLLGPNQPQHFGDGTRLSIL.

This clone has at least ten counts. The chain is built from TRBV11-2 and TRBJ2-1, with D perhaps being TRBD1 or TRBD2 (6 bases each). The germline V and J ends were trimmed by 5 bases and 0 bases, with 14 bases remaining between them. CDR3 length: 16 residues. CDR1 is SGHAT and CDR2 is FQNNGV in the germline V gene. CDR3 DNA: TGTGCCAGCAGCCGTAGGGGGGATAGCTCCTACAATGAGCAGTTCTTC. Its protein is CASSRRGDSSYNEQFF.

The V call is TRBV9, the J call TRBJ1-5, with D uncertain. The CDR3 is made up of 13 amino acids. V lost 0 bases to trimming and J lost 10 bases, with 11 bases between them. Germline CDR1 is SGDLS and CDR2 is YYNGEE. Here the CDR3 reads CASSVATGGPQHF. Here the CDR3 DNA reads TGTGCCAGCAGCGTAGCTACTGGTGGTCCCCAGCATTTT.

The rearrangement links TRBV2 to TRBJ1-1; unclear D gene. V gave up 6 bases and J gave up 1 base, with 12 bases separating them. The CDR3 has 14 amino acids. The V gene's germline CDR1 is SNHLY and CDR2 FYNNEI. The chain's CDR3 is CASRGFPRNTEAFF. CDR3 coding DNA: TGTGCCAGCAGGGGGTTCCCTAGGAACACTGAAGCTTTCTTT. Looking up the rest from reference TRBV2 and TRBJ1-1 gives the full variable domain: EPEVTQTPSHQVTQMGQEVILRCVPISNHLYFYWYRQILGQKVEFLVSFYNNEISEKSEIFDDQFSVERPDGSNFTLKIRSTKLEDSAMYFCASRGFPRNTEAFFGQGTRLTVV.

The V gene is TRBV14, the J gene TRBJ2-3; no firm D call. V dropped 4 bases and J dropped 0 bases, with 2 bases sitting between them. The CDR3 has 12 residues. Germline CDR1 and CDR2: SGHDN and FVKESK. The chain's CDR3 is CASSRSTDTQYF. DNA of the CDR3: TGTGCCAGCAGCCGAAGCACAGATACGCAGTATTTT.

The gene calls are TRBV11-2 and TRBJ2-1; no clear D. This CDR3 spans 13 amino acids. Deletions cut 3 bases from V and 0 bases from J, with 3 bases between. CDR1 is SGHAT, CDR2 FQNNGV, per germline. This CDR3 reads CASSLSSYNEQFF. DNA for the CDR3: TGTGCCAGCAGCTTGAGCTCCTACAATGAGCAGTTCTTC.

This chain connects TRBV6-5 to TRBJ2-1; 9 nucleotides align to TRBD2. The V gene's germline CDR1 is MNHEY and CDR2 SVGAGI. With 6 bases clipped from V and 4 bases from J, the junction kept 4 bases outside the gene matches. The CDR3 is made up of 14 amino acids. CDR3 nucleotide sequence: TGTGCCAGCAGGAGACTAGCGGCATACAATGAGCAGTTCTTC. Protein product: CASRRLAAYNEQFF.

The genes are TRBV7-9 and TRBJ2-1; a possible D gene is TRBD2 (6 bases). V was clipped by 1 base and J by 5 bases, with 18 bases between them. The germline gives CDR1 SEHNR, CDR2 FQNEAQ (reference sequence). This CDR3 comprises 17 residues. CDR3 residues: CASSLVGPAGWDNEQFF. In DNA form, the CDR3 reads TGTGCCAGCAGCTTAGTTGGGCCGGCGGGATGGGACAATGAGCAGTTCTTC.

The rearrangement links TRBV18 to TRBJ1-1; D may be TRBD1 (5 bases). CDR3 length: 13 residues. In germline, CDR1 is KGHSH, CDR2 LQKENI. V was pared by 6 bases and J by 0 bases, with 8 bases between. CDR3: CASSTDMNTEAFF. CDR3 DNA: TGTGCCAGCTCGACAGATATGAACACTGAAGCTTTCTTT.

J is TRBJ2-3 and V is TRBV12-5; 11 bases are a match to TRBD2. There are 19 residues in the CDR3. V lost 0 bases and J lost 3; bases outside the gene matches: 11. CDR1 and CDR2 (germline): LGHNT, FRNRAP. The CDR3: CASGLVGGIAGGGTDTQYF. The CDR3 DNA sequence: TGTGCTAGTGGTTTGGTAGGTGGAATAGCGGGAGGGGGGACAGATACGCAGTATTTT.

CDR3 in amino acids: CASSELRQTTYF. The CDR3 bases are TGTGCCAGCAGTGAACTCAGGCAGACTACGTACTTC. The chain uses TRBV2 and TRBJ2-4; possibly TRBD2 for D (5 bases). The CDR3 length is 12 residues. Germline CDR1 reads SNHLY; CDR2 reads FYNNEI. The V and J ends lost 2 bases and 15 bases respectively, with 14 bases between them.